These 30 T cell receptor beta chains share one sample of origin, sequenced in a study of T cells in women clearing cervical HPV infection. The repertoire was sequenced with immunoSEQ multiplex PCR; TCRdb's copy has only in-frame clones and lacks some. The specimen's table records around 48,000 clones. What was sequenced was blood buffy coat. Receptors originate from a woman aged 18-69 years with a cervical HPV16 infection that either progressed to CIN3+ or cleared (not recorded which).

Comments on this clone: Sequencing ends 3 residues short of the CDR3 end; the germline J gene provides the rest. The chain couples TRBV9 to TRBJ2-6; D perhaps matches TRBD1 (6 bases). This CDR3 has 15 residues. V dropped 2 bases and J dropped 1 base, with 7 bases sitting between them. From germline, CDR1 is SGDLS and CDR2 YYNGEE. Incomplete CDR3 DNA: TGTGCCAGCAGCGTCCAGGGGTCTGGGGCCAACGTC. Amino acids: CASSVQGSGANV. The whole CDR3 region reads CASSVQGSGANVLTF. Supplemented by reference TRBV9 and TRBJ2-6, the full variable domain reads DSGVTQTPKHLITATGQRVTLRCSPRSGDLSVYWYQQSLDQGLQFLIQYYNGEERAKGNILERFSAQQFPDLHSELNLSSLELGDSALYFCASSVQGSGANVLTFGAGSRLTVL.

A note on this clone: The CDR3 end lies 3 residues beyond the end of the read and is filled in from the germline J gene. The chain links TRBV20-1 to TRBJ1-5; D is perhaps TRBD1 (5 bases). V lost 6 bases and J lost 4, with 22 bases in between. CDR1 is DFQATT, CDR2 SNEGSKA, per germline (reference sequence). The CDR3 sequence is 16 residues long. The sequenced part of the CDR3 DNA is TGCAGTGCGAACCGGGACTCGAGACAATTTAATCAGCCC. Protein: CSANRDSRQFNQP. The entire CDR3 protein reads CSANRDSRQFNQPQHF.

CDR3 sequence: CSARDPPLAGGGEQFF. Partial CDR3 DNA: TGCAGTGCTAGAGACCCTCCTCTAGCGGGGGGGGGTGAG. This chain connects TRBV20-1 to TRBJ2-1, with 12 bases matching TRBD2. The read ends 3 residues early relative to the CDR3; the germline J gene fills the gap. Trimming at V came to 0 bases and at J to 9 bases, leaving 9 bases not matched to a gene. Germline V CDR1 and CDR2: DFQATT, SNEGSKA (reference sequence). The CDR3 has 16 amino acids.

With respect to this clone: The read terminates 3 residues ahead of where the CDR3 ends, so the germline J gene completes it. The chain joins TRBV2 to TRBJ1-1, with D perhaps TRBD1 (5 bases). The CDR3 extends over 12 amino acids. V was pared by 2 bases and J by 6 bases, with 7 bases between. CDR1 and CDR2 (germline): SNHLY, FYNNEI. CDR3 DNA, as far as it was read: TGTGCCAGCAGTGAAAGGGGCGCTGAA. Residues: CASSERGAE. The entire CDR3 sequence reads CASSERGAEAFF.

As regards this clone: Read sequence stops 3 residues before the CDR3 end, and the germline J gene provides the missing end. V gene TRBV20-1 combines with J gene TRBJ2-5; no reliable D call. The length of the CDR3 is 13 residues. V gave up 1 base and J gave up 3 bases, with 9 bases separating them. Per germline, CDR1 DFQATT and CDR2 SNEGSKA (reference sequence). The CDR3 DNA, read in part, is TGCAGTGCTAGAGTGAACGGTAAAGAGACC. Translating gives CSARVNGKET. The full CDR3 reads CSARVNGKETQYF.

Concerning this clone: The read terminates 3 residues ahead of where the CDR3 ends, so the germline J gene completes it. The chain combines TRBV20-1 with TRBJ1-2; TRBD1 matches at 9 bases. From germline, CDR1 is DFQATT and CDR2 SNEGSKA (reference sequence). The length of the CDR3 is 14 residues. Unmatched junction bases numbered 11, after V lost 5 bases and J lost 7 bases. CDR3 DNA (partial): TGCAGTGCTCCAAAGCGACAGGGGGATTCTGGC. Protein product: CSAPKRQGDSG. The entire CDR3 sequence reads CSAPKRQGDSGYTF.

With respect to this clone: The read ends 3 residues early relative to the CDR3; the germline J gene fills the gap. The chain links TRBV6-2 or TRBV6-3 to TRBJ1-5; no clear D. This CDR3 is built from 15 residues. Germline V gene lookup returns CDR1 MNHEY and CDR2 SVGEGT. The ends were cut back, 5 bases at V and 7 bases at J, with 18 bases in the middle. CDR3 sequence reads: CASSRLYPPGQPQHF. The CDR3 bases that were read are TGTGCCAGCAGTCGACTTTATCCTCCGGGGCAGCCC.

Notes on this clone: The read is 3 residues too short to cover the CDR3 end, so that end is filled in from the germline J gene. The chain is built from TRBV19 and TRBJ1-1; D is ambiguous. CDR3 length equals 14 residues. Per the germline V gene, CDR1 is LNHDA and CDR2 is SQIVND (reference sequence). The V end lost 4 bases, the J end lost 0 bases, and 9 bases lay between the germline ends. CDR3 DNA (partial): TGTGCCAGTAGTAGGGCGGGCATGAACACTGAA. Translated, it gives CASSRAGMNTE. In full, the CDR3 is CASSRAGMNTEAFF.

Regarding this clone: The read ends 3 residues early relative to the CDR3; the germline J gene fills the gap. The genes are TRBV19 and TRBJ1-4; 7 bases match TRBD1. The CDR3 length is 15 residues. Germline loops: CDR1 LNHDA, CDR2 SQIVND (reference sequence). V shed 3 bases and J 0 bases; nucleotides not matched to a gene: 1. The CDR3: CASSIGTATNEKLFF. CDR3 bases read: TGTGCCAGTAGTATTGGGACAGCAACTAATGAAAAA.

As concerns this clone: The read ends 3 residues before the CDR3 terminus; that terminus is restored from the germline J gene. The chain couples TRBV9 to TRBJ2-6; D not resolved. Between the trimmed V and J ends, which lost 3 bases and 1 base, there was a span of 8 bases. Per germline, CDR1 SGDLS and CDR2 YYNGEE. This CDR3 has 15 amino acids. The covered CDR3 bases are TGTGCCAGCAGCGGTCGGGTATCTGGGGCCAACGTC. The encoded protein is CASSGRVSGANV. The whole CDR3 sequence reads CASSGRVSGANVLTF.

A remark on this clone: From the germline J gene comes the end of the CDR3, since the read stops 3 residues before it. The genes are TRBV20-1 and TRBJ2-1; tentatively, D is TRBD2 (6 bases). Germline V gene sequence: CDR1 DFQATT, CDR2 SNEGSKA (reference sequence). Trimming stripped 1 base from V and 7 bases from J, with 17 bases between. The CDR3 runs 15 residues. CDR3 sequence reads: CSARARRGLGNEQFF. CDR3 DNA, as far as it was read: TGCAGTGCTAGAGCACGGCGGGGACTTGGGAATGAG.

Comment on this clone: The read comes to an end 3 residues before the CDR3 does, leaving the germline J gene to fill in the end. The chain recombines TRBV5-1 with TRBJ2-3, with D possibly being TRBD1 (5 bases). This CDR3 is built from 14 residues. Germline CDR1 and CDR2: SGHRS and YFSETQ. With 4 bases removed from V and 2 bases from J, the gap between germline ends came to 11 bases. This CDR3 reads CASSPQGLTDTQYF. CDR3 DNA (partial): TGCGCCAGCAGCCCGCAGGGCCTCACAGATACG.

Regarding this clone: The CDR3 end is not reached by the read, which stops 3 residues before it; the germline J gene fills it in. The gene calls are TRBV28 and TRBJ1-5, with a possible D match to TRBD1 (5 bases). V shed 5 bases and J shed 2 bases, with 16 bases lying between them. Germline V lookup: CDR1 MDHEN, CDR2 SYDVKM. This CDR3 has 16 amino acids. CDR3 region: CASSPTLGGGNQPQHF. The sequenced CDR3 bases are TGTGCCAGCAGTCCAACCCTCGGGGGGGGCAATCAGCCC.

With respect to this clone: The CDR3 extends 3 residues past the end of the read, so its final part is completed from the germline J gene. The chain recombines TRBV2 with TRBJ1-2; D might be TRBD1 (5 bases). The CDR3 spans 13 residues. Trimming shortened V by 7 bases and J by 4 bases, and 13 bases separated the two germline ends. Germline V lookup: CDR1 SNHLY, CDR2 FYNNEI. This chain's CDR3 is CASIQDIRYGYTF. CDR3 DNA (partial): TGTGCCAGCATACAGGACATACGCTATGGC.

About this clone itself: The read is 3 residues too short to cover the CDR3 end, so that end is filled in from the germline J gene. The V and J genes are TRBV19 and TRBJ1-1; 8 nucleotides line up with TRBD1. The length of the CDR3 is 15 residues. Unmatched junction bases numbered 13, after V lost 7 bases and J lost 6 bases. In germline, CDR1 is LNHDA, CDR2 SQIVND (reference sequence). CDR3 in amino acids: CASIMGGSGGAEAFF. The CDR3 bases that were read are TGTGCCAGTATAATGGGAGGGTCAGGGGGCGCTGAA.

Notes on this clone: The read terminates 3 residues before the CDR3 end, so the remaining end is supplied by the germline J gene. The chain employs TRBV29-1 and TRBJ2-1; D gene ambiguous. V gave up 3 bases and J gave up 8 bases, with 14 bases separating them. This CDR3 is 13 amino acids long. The germline V gene has CDR1 SQVTM and CDR2 ANQGSEA. The part of the CDR3 DNA that was read is TGCAGCGTTGAGACCCCCCCAAGGGATGAG. Protein product: CSVETPPRDE. The whole CDR3 protein is CSVETPPRDEQFF.

On this clone itself: The read gets to within 3 residues of the CDR3 end, and the germline J gene fills in the rest. The V and J genes are TRBV19 and TRBJ2-5, with 8 bases fitting TRBD2. The CDR3 contains 15 residues. V was pared by 3 bases and J by 6 bases, with 9 bases of the junction left unmatched. The germline V gene encodes CDR1 LNHDA and CDR2 SQIVND (reference sequence). CDR3 amino acids: CASSIGGGRWQTQYF. CDR3 DNA, as far as it was read: TGTGCCAGTAGTATCGGGGGGGGGAGATGGCAGACC.

Points on this clone: The read comes to an end 3 residues before the CDR3 does, leaving the germline J gene to fill in the end. This sequence joins TRBV7-9 and TRBJ1-2, with D perhaps TRBD1 (6 bases). Germline CDR1 SEHNR, CDR2 FQNEAQ (reference sequence). The CDR3 has 12 residues. CDR3 bases read: TGTGCCAGCAGCTTGGGGGCGCGGGGC. Translation: CASSLGARG. The full CDR3 protein is CASSLGARGYTF.

Comments on this clone: Sequencing ends 3 residues short of the CDR3 end; the germline J gene provides the rest. The genes are TRBV27 and TRBJ2-1; TRBD2 matches 16 bases. CDR1 is MNHEY, CDR2 SMNVEV, per germline (reference sequence). This CDR3 is built from 17 residues. V dropped 4 bases and J dropped 2; count of bases not matched to a gene: 2. The covered CDR3 bases are TGTGCCAGCAGTTCCGGGACTAGCGGGAGGGCCTACAATGAG. Its protein product is CASSSGTSGRAYNE. The CDR3 reads in full as CASSSGTSGRAYNEQFF.

For this clone: The read ends 3 residues before the CDR3 terminus; that terminus is restored from the germline J gene. The V gene is TRBV28, the J gene TRBJ2-7; perhaps D is TRBD1 or TRBD2 (5 bases each). The CDR3 loop spans 11 amino acids. Germline lookup yields CDR1 MDHEN and CDR2 SYDVKM. V was trimmed by 4 bases and J by 6 bases, leaving 7 bases between them. The CDR3 bases that were read are TGTGCCAGCAGTTCGAGGGGCGAG. Protein: CASSSRGE. The full CDR3 reads CASSSRGEQYF.

A note on this clone: The DNA ends 3 residues before the CDR3 does, and the rest of the CDR3 is filled in from the germline J gene. This sequence joins TRBV11-2 and TRBJ2-7; 9 bases are a match to TRBD1. V shed 0 bases and J 4 bases; nucleotides not matched to a gene: 4. CDR1 is SGHAT, CDR2 FQNNGV, per germline. This CDR3 spans 15 amino acids. Partial CDR3 DNA: TGTGCCAGCAGCTTAGATATGGGGACAGGGTACGAG. Its translation: CASSLDMGTGYE. The whole CDR3 protein is CASSLDMGTGYEQYF.

The part of the CDR3 DNA that was read is TGTGCCAGCAGCTTATCCGGGGTACTAAATGAAAAA. Encoded protein: CASSLSGVLNEK. The complete CDR3 protein is CASSLSGVLNEKLFF. The chain joins TRBV7-8 to TRBJ1-4; D call uncertain. Read coverage stops 3 residues before the CDR3 terminus; the germline J gene supplies the remainder. The CDR3 has 15 amino acids. Germline lookup yields CDR1 SGHVS and CDR2 FQNEAQ. V lost 2 bases to trimming and J lost 5 bases, with 12 bases between them.

In the case of this clone: The CDR3 end is not reached by the read, which stops 3 residues before it; the germline J gene fills it in. This chain links TRBV30 with TRBJ1-1, with D hard to call. Deletions cut 4 bases from V and 5 bases from J, with 14 bases between. Germline CDR1 GTSNPN, CDR2 SVGIG (reference sequence). The CDR3 consists of 13 residues. CDR3 DNA (partial): TGTGCCTGGAAGCAGGAGGGTTTGACTGAA. It yields the protein CAWKQEGLTE. The complete CDR3 protein is CAWKQEGLTEAFF.

On this clone: The read gets to within 3 residues of the CDR3 end, and the germline J gene fills in the rest. This chain uses TRBV5-1 with TRBJ2-1, with TRBD1 matching over 8 bases. Germline V CDR1 and CDR2: SGHRS, YFSETQ. Trimming at V came to 1 base and at J to 4 bases, leaving 10 bases not matched to a gene. The CDR3 totals 17 residues. Partial CDR3 DNA: TGCGCCAGCAGCTTGTTTTCAGGGGGCGCGACATACAATGAG. It translates to CASSLFSGGATYNE. The full CDR3 protein is CASSLFSGGATYNEQFF.

As to this clone: The read comes to an end 3 residues before the CDR3 does, leaving the germline J gene to fill in the end. This chain connects TRBV30 to TRBJ2-1, with 10 positions matching TRBD2. Per the germline V gene, CDR1 is GTSNPN and CDR2 is SVGIG (reference sequence). V lost 0 bases to trimming and J lost 5 bases; unmatched junction nucleotides: 4. This CDR3 comprises 15 residues. The CDR3 here is CAWSVRLAGDNEQFF. CDR3 DNA, as far as it was read: TGTGCCTGGAGTGTACGGCTAGCGGGGGACAATGAG. Complete variable domain (other parts from reference TRBV30 and TRBJ2-1): SQTIHQWPATLVQPVGSPLSLECTVEGTSNPNLYWYRQAAGRGLQLLFYSVGIGQISSEVPQNLSASRPQDRQFILSSKKLLLSDSGFYLCAWSVRLAGDNEQFFGPGTRLTVL.

Concerning this clone itself: The missing CDR3 end, 3 residues past where the read stops, is filled in from the germline J gene. V gene TRBV20-1 combines with J gene TRBJ2-2; TRBD2 matches at 7 bases. J was trimmed by 2 bases and V by 5 bases; bases with no gene match: 5. The CDR3 extends over 14 amino acids. Germline CDR1 DFQATT, CDR2 SNEGSKA (reference sequence). The CDR3 loop is CSAGGGTNTGELFF. The CDR3 bases that were read are TGCAGTGCTGGGGGGGGTACAAACACCGGGGAG.

CDR3 loop: CASSLVTGVSYEQYF. The sequenced part of the CDR3 DNA is TGTGCCAGCAGCTTAGTAACAGGCGTTTCCTACGAG. The chain couples TRBV7-2 to TRBJ2-7, with D possibly TRBD1 on 5 matching bases. The read is 3 residues too short to cover the CDR3 end, so that end is filled in from the germline J gene. This CDR3 is built from 15 residues. V was cut by 1 base and J by 1 base, with 11 bases left in between. Germline V gene lookup returns CDR1 SGHTA and CDR2 FQGNSA.

A word on this clone: The read terminates 3 residues before the CDR3 end, so the remaining end is supplied by the germline J gene. The rearrangement uses TRBV2 and TRBJ2-6; 10 nucleotides line up with TRBD1. Trimming cost V 7 bases and J 4 bases; bases outside gene matches: 10. The length of the CDR3 is 17 residues. The germline gives CDR1 SNHLY, CDR2 FYNNEI. CDR3 sequence: CASTRTGGKWGANVLTF. CDR3 DNA (partial): TGTGCCAGCACGAGGACAGGGGGGAAATGGGGGGCCAACGTC.

Points on this clone: The CDR3 is cut off 3 residues early in the read; its end comes from the germline J gene. The chain links TRBV20-1 to TRBJ2-3, with 10 nucleotides matching TRBD2. Germline trimming cut 8 bases from V and 4 bases from J; bases unmatched to any gene: 9. Per germline, CDR1 DFQATT and CDR2 SNEGSKA (reference sequence). The CDR3 length is 14 residues. The CDR3 DNA, read in part, is TGCAGTTCACAAGCGGGGGGGCCCCCAGATACG. This translates into CSSQAGGPPDT. The whole CDR3 sequence is CSSQAGGPPDTQYF.

A remark on this clone: An end of the junction differs from the germline gene, which may be a read error. Read data end 3 residues before the CDR3 end; the end is taken from the germline J gene. The chain carries TRBV6-1 and TRBJ2-7; tentative D call: TRBD1 (6 bases). In germline, CDR1 is MNHNS, CDR2 SASEGT. The CDR3 consists of 14 residues. CDR3 sequence: CASREGRGVYEQYF. CDR3 bases read: TGTGCCAGCAGGGAAGGCAGGGGTGTCTACGAG.